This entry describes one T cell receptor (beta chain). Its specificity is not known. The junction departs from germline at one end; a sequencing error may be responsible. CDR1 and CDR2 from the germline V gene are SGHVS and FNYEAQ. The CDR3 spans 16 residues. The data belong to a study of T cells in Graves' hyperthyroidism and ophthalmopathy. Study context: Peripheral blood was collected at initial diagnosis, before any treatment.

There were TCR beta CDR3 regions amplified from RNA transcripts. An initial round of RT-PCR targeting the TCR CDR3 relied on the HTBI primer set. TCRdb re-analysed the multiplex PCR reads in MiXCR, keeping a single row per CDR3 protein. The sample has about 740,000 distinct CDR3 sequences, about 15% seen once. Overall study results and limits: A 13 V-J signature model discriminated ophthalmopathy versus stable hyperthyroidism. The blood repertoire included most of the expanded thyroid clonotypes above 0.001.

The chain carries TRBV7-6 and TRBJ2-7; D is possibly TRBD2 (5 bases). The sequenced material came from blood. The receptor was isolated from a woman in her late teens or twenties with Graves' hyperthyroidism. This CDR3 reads CASSLGPADHSYEQYF. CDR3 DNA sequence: TGTGCCAGCAGCTTAGGTCCAGCGGATCACTCCTACGAGCAATACTTC.